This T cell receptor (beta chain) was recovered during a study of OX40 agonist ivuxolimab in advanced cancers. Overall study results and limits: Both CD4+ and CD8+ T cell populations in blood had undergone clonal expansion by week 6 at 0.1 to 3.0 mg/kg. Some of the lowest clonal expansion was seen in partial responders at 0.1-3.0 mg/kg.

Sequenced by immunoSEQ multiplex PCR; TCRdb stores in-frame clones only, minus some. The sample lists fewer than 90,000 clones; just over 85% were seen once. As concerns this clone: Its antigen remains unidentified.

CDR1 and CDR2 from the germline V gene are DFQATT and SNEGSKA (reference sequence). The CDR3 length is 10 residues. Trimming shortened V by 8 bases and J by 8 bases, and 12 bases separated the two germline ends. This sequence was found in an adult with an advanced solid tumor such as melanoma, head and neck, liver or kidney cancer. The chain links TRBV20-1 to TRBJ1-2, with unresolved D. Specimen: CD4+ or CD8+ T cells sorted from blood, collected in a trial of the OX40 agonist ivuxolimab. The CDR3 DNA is TGCAGTACGTACAGTGAGGGCTACACCTTC. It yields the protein CSTYSEGYTF.